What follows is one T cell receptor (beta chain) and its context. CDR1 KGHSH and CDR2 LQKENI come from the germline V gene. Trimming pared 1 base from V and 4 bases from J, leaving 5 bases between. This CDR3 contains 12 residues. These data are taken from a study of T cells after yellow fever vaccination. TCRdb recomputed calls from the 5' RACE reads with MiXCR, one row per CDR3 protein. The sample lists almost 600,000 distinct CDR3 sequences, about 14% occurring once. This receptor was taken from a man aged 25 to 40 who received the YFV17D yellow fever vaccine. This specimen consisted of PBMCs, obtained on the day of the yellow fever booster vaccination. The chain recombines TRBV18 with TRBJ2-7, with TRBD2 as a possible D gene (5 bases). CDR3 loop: CASSPREYEQYF. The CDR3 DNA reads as TGTGCCAGCTCACCACGGGAGTACGAGCAGTACTTC.